The next 9 T cell receptor beta chains were all read from a single sample in a study of T-cell reconstitution after alpha-beta-depleted transplantation in children. Using unique molecular identifiers, the investigators prepared the TCRbeta library. One entry per CDR3 protein, called by TCRdb with MiXCR from the PCR reads. This sample has approximately 340,000 distinct CDR3 sequences, with about 9.4% found just once. Specimen: PBMCs from the stem cell graft donor, collected from the stem cell graft. The receptors were sampled from a human donor who donated a stem cell graft to a child with acute lymphoblastic leukemia.

The chain uses TRBV27 and TRBJ2-3; tentative D call: TRBD2 (6 bases). The CDR3 spans 14 residues. Trimming took off 4 bases at V and 1 base at J, with 9 bases between the two ends. The germline gives CDR1 MNHEY, CDR2 SMNVEV (reference sequence). CDR3 nucleotide sequence: TGTGCCAGCAGTTCGGGACTCCGCACAGATACGCAGTATTTT. Its translation: CASSSGLRTDTQYF.

This clonotype appeared many times. This chain links TRBV9 with TRBJ1-3, with D hard to call. The V gene's germline CDR1 is SGDLS and CDR2 YYNGEE. This CDR3 has 14 amino acids. V was shortened by 4 bases and J by 4 bases, with 12 bases between the two germline ends. The CDR3: CASSYAGGGNTIYF. CDR3 in DNA: TGTGCCAGCAGCTACGCTGGCGGGGGAAACACCATATATTTT.

This clonotype showed up many times. J is TRBJ2-1 and V is TRBV7-2; 8 nucleotides align to TRBD1. Trimming took 5 bases from V and 2 from J; bases not matched to a gene: 8. CDR1 is SGHTA and CDR2 is FQGNSA in the germline V gene. The CDR3 extends over 16 amino acids. CDR3: CASSDTETGAYNEQFF. The CDR3 coding sequence is TGTGCCAGCAGCGATACCGAGACAGGGGCCTACAATGAGCAGTTCTTC.

The genes are TRBV15 and TRBJ1-5; D is unresolved. This CDR3 spans 12 amino acids. V gave up 3 bases and J gave up 5 bases, with 5 bases separating them. The germline CDR1 and CDR2 sequences are LNHNV and YYDKDF (reference sequence). The CDR3 here is CATSSPYQPQHF. DNA for the CDR3: TGTGCCACCAGCAGCCCCTATCAGCCCCAGCATTTT.

This clonotype has more than one count but fewer than ten. The chain links TRBV6-1 to TRBJ1-5, with 7 bases matching TRBD1. After removal of 6 bases from V and 2 bases from J, the junction contained 7 bases not matched to a gene. Germline values: CDR1 MNHNS, CDR2 SASEGT. CDR3 length: 15 amino acids. This CDR3 reads CASRLTGVGNQPQHF. The CDR3 coding sequence is TGTGCCAGCAGACTCACAGGGGTGGGCAATCAGCCCCAGCATTTT.

This clonotype was seen more than once but under ten times. This rearrangement joins TRBV6-1 to TRBJ1-1, with 7 bases fitting TRBD1. Germline CDR1 is MNHNS and CDR2 is SASEGT. The CDR3 is 15 residues long. V lost 4 bases to trimming and J lost 8 bases; unmatched junction nucleotides: 13. The CDR3: CASSAETGPLREAFF. The CDR3 bases are TGTGCCAGCAGTGCCGAGACAGGGCCCCTGAGGGAAGCTTTCTTT.

Many counts were recorded for this clonotype. The rearrangement joins TRBV5-5 to TRBJ1-5; 7 positions match TRBD1. Germline lookup yields CDR1 SGHKS and CDR2 YYEKEE (reference sequence). Losses at the gene ends were 0 bases for V and 6 bases for J; bases not matched to a gene: 6. The CDR3 has 15 amino acids. CDR3 DNA sequence: TGTGCCAGCAGCTTGGAGGGGGCTAGGGTTCAGCCCCAGCATTTT. As protein: CASSLEGARVQPQHF.

The sample holds many counts of this clonotype. The chain has TRBV20-1 and TRBJ2-1; 8 positions agree with TRBD2. CDR3 length: 14 residues. V lost 5 bases, J lost 2 bases, and 5 bases stayed unmatched. Germline loops: CDR1 DFQATT, CDR2 SNEGSKA (reference sequence). CDR3 bases: TGCAGTGCTCCCCTAGCGGGCCCCTACAATGAGCAGTTCTTC. Protein: CSAPLAGPYNEQFF.

This clonotype occurred many times. The chain combines TRBV9 with TRBJ1-4; maybe TRBD1 (5 bases). The CDR3 spans 15 residues. In germline, CDR1 is SGDLS, CDR2 YYNGEE. V shed 0 bases and J shed 2 bases, with 8 bases lying between them. The CDR3 nucleotides are TGTGCCAGCAGCGTAGAAGGGGTGACTAATGAAAAACTGTTTTTT. It yields the protein CASSVEGVTNEKLFF.